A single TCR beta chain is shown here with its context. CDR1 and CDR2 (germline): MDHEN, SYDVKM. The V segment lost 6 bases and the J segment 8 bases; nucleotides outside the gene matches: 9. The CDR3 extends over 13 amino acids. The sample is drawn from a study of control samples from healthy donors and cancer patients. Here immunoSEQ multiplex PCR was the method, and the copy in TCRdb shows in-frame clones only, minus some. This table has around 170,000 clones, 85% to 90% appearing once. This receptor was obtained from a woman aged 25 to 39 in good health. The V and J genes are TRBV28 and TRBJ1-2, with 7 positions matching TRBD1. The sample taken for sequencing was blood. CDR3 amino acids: CASSSEQGRGYTF. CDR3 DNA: TGTGCCAGCAGCTCCGAACAGGGGAGGGGCTACACCTTC.